These 27 T cell receptor beta chains were sequenced from one sample in a study of T-cell reconstitution after alpha-beta-depleted transplantation in children. Library preparation (for TCRbeta) was performed with unique molecular identifiers. TCRdb re-called the PCR reads with MiXCR, one entry per CDR3 protein. The data contain approximately 430,000 distinct CDR3 sequences, 15% to 20% of them seen just once; the ten biggest clones take up about 32%. Specimen: PBMCs, mostly from graft donor cells, collected 360 days after TCRalphabeta/CD19-depleted stem cell transplant. The receptors were sampled from a boy under two years old who had a stem cell transplant for Wiskott-Aldrich syndrome, so the T cells may come from the graft donor.

The chain carries TRBV9 and TRBJ1-2; 7 bases fit TRBD1. Per germline, CDR1 SGDLS and CDR2 YYNGEE. The CDR3 totals 14 residues. The ends lost 4 bases at V and 2 bases at J; junction bases unmatched: 5. The CDR3 nucleotides are TGTGCCAGCAGCAAGGGACAGAACAACTATGGCTACACCTTC. This gives the protein CASSKGQNNYGYTF.

This chain uses TRBV4-1 with TRBJ2-1; D not resolved. The germline gives CDR1 MGHRA, CDR2 YSYEKL. V was cut by 4 bases and J by 1 base, with 23 bases left in between. The CDR3 is 19 amino acids. CDR3 sequence: CASSLLPFGRSTSYNEQFF. The CDR3 bases are TGCGCCAGCAGCCTACTACCTTTTGGGCGTAGTACTTCCTACAATGAGCAGTTCTTC.

This clonotype was counted only a few times. J is TRBJ2-1 and V is TRBV18; D might be TRBD1 or TRBD2, each matching 5 bases. The ends were cut back, 6 bases at V and 2 bases at J, with 14 bases in the middle. CDR3 size: 15 residues. The germline V gene encodes CDR1 KGHSH and CDR2 LQKENI. The CDR3 sequence: CASSRDGETYNEQFF. The CDR3 DNA reads TGTGCCAGCTCCCGGGACGGCGAAACCTACAATGAGCAGTTCTTC. Filled out from reference TRBV18 and TRBJ2-1, the complete variable domain reads NAGVMQNPRHLVRRRGQEARLRCSPMKGHSHVYWYRQLPEEGLKFMVYLQKENIIDESGMPKERFSAEFPKEGPSILRIQQVVRGDSAAYFCASSRDGETYNEQFFGPGTRLTVL.

A single count supports this clonotype. This sequence joins TRBV5-8 and TRBJ2-7, with D possibly matching TRBD1 (6 bases). CDR1 and CDR2 (germline): SGHTS, YDEGEE. V lost 5 bases and J 2 bases, leaving 11 bases between the germline ends. The CDR3 consists of 13 residues. CDR3 DNA sequence: TGTGCCAGCAGACCCAGGACAGCCTACGAGCAGTACTTC. It translates to CASRPRTAYEQYF. Full variable domain (rest looked up from reference TRBV5-8 and TRBJ2-7): EAGVTQSPTHLIKTRGQQATLRCSPISGHTSVYWYQQALGLGLQFLLWYDEGEERNRGNFPPRFSGRQFPNYSSELNVNALELEDSALYLCASRPRTAYEQYFGPGTRLTVT.

This chain connects TRBV20-1 to TRBJ1-2, with TRBD1 matching 7 bases. Germline CDR1 and CDR2: DFQATT and SNEGSKA (reference sequence). CDR3 length equals 14 residues. Trimming took 5 bases from V and 4 from J; bases not matched to a gene: 10. DNA for the CDR3: TGCAGTGCTGAAAAGGGACAGAGATTCTATGGCTACACCTTC. This sequence encodes CSAEKGQRFYGYTF.

The rearrangement joins TRBV7-2 to TRBJ2-3; TRBD2 matches 14 bases. Per the germline V gene, CDR1 is SGHTA and CDR2 is FQGNSA. The CDR3 extends over 18 amino acids. Germline trimming cut 2 bases from V and 4 bases from J; bases unmatched to any gene: 8. CDR3 bases: TGTGCCAGCAGCTTACTGACTAGCGGGAGGGCCGGGGCAGATACGCAGTATTTT. This sequence encodes CASSLLTSGRAGADTQYF. The variable domain in full, with the rest retrieved from reference TRBV7-2 and TRBJ2-3, is GAGVSQSPSNKVTEKGKDVELRCDPISGHTALYWYRQSLGQGLEFLIYFQGNSAPDKSGLPSDRFSAERTGGSVSTLTIQRTQQEDSAVYLCASSLLTSGRAGADTQYFGPGTRLTVL.

The gene calls are TRBV3-1 and TRBJ2-7, with 8 bases matching TRBD1. Germline V CDR1 and CDR2: LGHDT, YNNKEL (reference sequence). V lost 4 bases and J lost 3; bases outside the gene matches: 11. This CDR3 is 16 amino acids long. The CDR3 loop is CASSPLVQGAHYEQYF. The DNA for the CDR3 is TGTGCCAGCAGCCCCCTTGTGCAGGGGGCCCACTACGAGCAGTACTTC.

The chain employs TRBV20-1 and TRBJ2-5; no clear D. The CDR3 runs 11 residues. The germline V gene encodes CDR1 DFQATT and CDR2 SNEGSKA (reference sequence). Trimming took 3 bases from V and 5 from J, leaving 7 bases between them. CDR3 DNA sequence: TGCAGTGCTAGGAAGAGGGAGACCCAGTACTTC. Protein product: CSARKRETQYF.

This clonotype was counted between two and nine times. The chain has TRBV12-3 or TRBV12-4 and TRBJ2-4, with 9 bases identical to TRBD2. This CDR3 has 17 amino acids. The V segment lost 6 bases and the J segment 2 bases; nucleotides outside the gene matches: 11. CDR3 sequence reads: CASRPIAGVGTKNIQYF. The CDR3 DNA reads as TGTGCCAGCAGGCCAATAGCGGGAGTTGGGACCAAAAACATTCAGTACTTC.

The chain uses TRBV9 and TRBJ2-3; 8 bases align to TRBD2. Trimming removed 0 bases from V and 4 bases from J; junction bases left unmatched: 7. The V gene's germline CDR1 is SGDLS and CDR2 YYNGEE. CDR3 length equals 16 residues. CDR3 DNA sequence: TGTGCCAGCAGCGTAGGCATCAGCGGGGGAGCAGATACGCAGTATTTT. Translating it yields CASSVGISGGADTQYF.

The CDR3 DNA follows: TGTGCCAGCAGCCAAGAGGGGGGGCGGGGAGCTCAAGAGACCCAGTACTTC. Its translation: CASSQEGGRGAQETQYF. The V gene is TRBV3-1, the J gene TRBJ2-5; D perhaps matches TRBD2 (7 bases). The CDR3 runs 17 residues. Germline assignment: CDR1 LGHDT and CDR2 YNNKEL (reference sequence). Trimming left V 0 bases short and J 2 bases short, with 16 bases between.

The rearrangement joins TRBV30 to TRBJ2-1, with D perhaps TRBD2 (6 bases). Trimming removed 0 bases from V and 4 bases from J, with 13 bases in between. Per the germline V gene, CDR1 is GTSNPN and CDR2 is SVGIG (reference sequence). CDR3 size: 15 residues. The CDR3 loop reads CAWSVVSSAYNEQFF. The CDR3 DNA reads TGTGCCTGGAGTGTAGTGTCTAGCGCTTACAATGAGCAGTTCTTC. The full variable domain, with the rest looked up from reference TRBV30 and TRBJ2-1, is SQTIHQWPATLVQPVGSPLSLECTVEGTSNPNLYWYRQAAGRGLQLLFYSVGIGQISSEVPQNLSASRPQDRQFILSSKKLLLSDSGFYLCAWSVVSSAYNEQFFGPGTRLTVL.

The chain recombines TRBV7-2 with TRBJ2-7, with a weak D call TRBD2 (6 bases). Germline V gene lookup returns CDR1 SGHTA and CDR2 FQGNSA. This CDR3 contains 13 residues. V lost 5 bases, J lost 2 bases, and 10 bases lay in between. The CDR3 DNA follows: TGTGCCAGCAGCCGGGACTTTACCTACGAGCAGTACTTC. This gives the protein CASSRDFTYEQYF.

The chain couples TRBV12-3 or TRBV12-4 to TRBJ2-5; D is ambiguous. This CDR3 has 15 amino acids. Trimming stripped 3 bases from V and 5 bases from J, with 16 bases between. This CDR3 reads CASSFVSPSAETQYF. CDR3 sequence (DNA): TGTGCCAGCAGTTTCGTCAGTCCATCCGCGGAGACCCAGTACTTC.

Worth noting for this clonotype: A junction boundary mismatches the germline segment, possibly from a read error. V and J are TRBV4-1 and TRBJ2-1, with D perhaps matching TRBD2 (5 bases). Germline V gene data show CDR1 as MGHRA and CDR2 as YSYEKL. The CDR3 loop spans 18 amino acids. As DNA, the CDR3 is TGCGCCAGCAGCCAAGAATACCGAGGGCCCTGGATTTACAGTGAGCAGTTCTTC. Its translation: CASSQEYRGPWIYSEQFF.

The rearrangement uses TRBV6-1 and TRBJ2-7; the D gene is possibly TRBD1 (5 bases). Per germline, CDR1 MNHNS and CDR2 SASEGT. The CDR3 sequence is 12 residues long. The V end lost 6 bases, the J end lost 3 bases, and 9 bases lay between the germline ends. CDR3 region: CASRQAFYEQYF. The CDR3 DNA sequence: TGTGCCAGCAGACAGGCCTTCTACGAGCAGTACTTC.

The gene calls are TRBV7-2 and TRBJ2-1, with a weak D call TRBD2 (5 bases). V dropped 2 bases and J dropped 9 bases, with 11 bases sitting between them. The CDR3 totals 13 residues. The germline V gene encodes CDR1 SGHTA and CDR2 FQGNSA. CDR3 coding DNA: TGTGCCAGCAGCTTATACCTCGAGGGTGAGCAGTTCTTC. This encodes CASSLYLEGEQFF.

CDR3 residues: CASSVGTGGDYEQYF. The CDR3 nucleotides are TGCGCCAGCAGCGTGGGGACAGGGGGGGACTACGAGCAGTACTTC. The chain is built from TRBV5-1 and TRBJ2-7; 11 bases line up with TRBD1. This CDR3 comprises 15 residues. J lost 3 bases, V lost 4 bases, and 6 bases had no gene match. Germline V gene sequence: CDR1 SGHRS, CDR2 YFSETQ.

This clonotype has only one observation. The chain recombines TRBV10-2 with TRBJ2-2; the D gene is possibly TRBD2 (9 bases). V lost 4 bases to trimming and J lost 7 bases, with 31 bases between them. This CDR3 has 20 residues. Germline-derived CDR1 and CDR2 are WSHSY and SAAADI. CDR3 coding DNA: TGCGCCAGCAGTGCGGACAGGGCCTTCCCTAGCGGGGAAGAGTACGGGGAGCTGTTTTTT. This gives the protein CASSADRAFPSGEEYGELFF.

This clonotype came up a few times. V usage is TRBV20-1 and J usage is TRBJ1-2; D not resolved. CDR3 length: 13 residues. The V gene lost 0 bases and the J gene lost 2 bases, with 7 bases spanning the gap. Germline V lookup: CDR1 DFQATT, CDR2 SNEGSKA (reference sequence). The CDR3 sequence: CSAREPGNYGYTF. CDR3 DNA: TGCAGTGCTAGAGAACCCGGGAACTATGGCTACACCTTC.

This clonotype was observed a handful of times. The chain recombines TRBV10-2 with TRBJ2-1, with TRBD1 matching over 7 bases. This CDR3 has 12 amino acids. J was trimmed by 7 bases and V by 7 bases; bases with no gene match: 4. In germline, CDR1 is WSHSY, CDR2 SAAADI. The CDR3 bases are TGCGCCAGCACTAAGACAGGGAATGAGCAGTTCTTC. Its translation: CASTKTGNEQFF.

This sequence joins TRBV29-1 and TRBJ2-1; 8 bases align to TRBD1. Losses at the gene ends were 7 bases for V and 0 bases for J; bases not matched to a gene: 5. Germline assignment: CDR1 SQVTM and CDR2 ANQGSEA. The CDR3 length is 14 residues. Written as DNA, the CDR3 is TGCAGCGCCAGGGACAGGCGCTCCTACAATGAGCAGTTCTTC. Protein sequence: CSARDRRSYNEQFF.

The rearrangement links TRBV12-3 or TRBV12-4 to TRBJ1-5, with D unclear. Deletions cut 6 bases from V and 0 bases from J, with 15 bases between. The CDR3 covers 16 residues. CDR3 residues: CASSRGLEGSNQPQHF. The CDR3 nucleotides read TGTGCCAGCAGCCGGGGTCTTGAGGGTAGCAATCAGCCCCAGCATTTT.

This clonotype was detected ten times or more. The J gene is TRBJ2-1, the V gene TRBV3-1; D is perhaps TRBD2 (6 bases). The CDR3 runs 13 residues. V was shortened by 3 bases and J by 15 bases, with 18 bases between the two germline ends. In germline, CDR1 is LGHDT, CDR2 YNNKEL (reference sequence). CDR3 bases: TGTGCCAGCAGCCACGGACCCGGGAGTCAACGGTTCTTC. Its translation: CASSHGPGSQRFF.

In this sample, this clonotype turned up a few times. The CDR3 here is CAISHGTSVGKETQYF. The CDR3 nucleotides are TGTGCCATCAGTCATGGGACTTCGGTCGGTAAAGAGACCCAGTACTTC. This chain links TRBV10-3 with TRBJ2-5; a possible D gene is TRBD2 (6 bases). Germline-derived CDR1 and CDR2 are ENHRY and SYGVKD. V lost 5 bases, J lost 3 bases, and 19 bases lay in between. The CDR3 spans 16 residues.

The sample holds a few counts of this clonotype. The chain links TRBV28 to TRBJ2-4; 9 bases agree with TRBD2. The length of the CDR3 is 20 residues. Germline lookup yields CDR1 MDHEN and CDR2 SYDVKM. Trimming took 5 bases from V and 0 from J; bases not matched to a gene: 17. CDR3 protein: CASSIGLRLAGLLAKNIQYF. The CDR3 region has the DNA TGTGCCAGCAGTATCGGGTTGAGGCTAGCGGGGCTCCTAGCCAAAAACATTCAGTACTTC.

This clonotype has more than one count but fewer than ten. The chain employs TRBV10-1 and TRBJ2-7; 11 nucleotides agree with TRBD1. V lost 3 bases and J lost 1; bases outside the gene matches: 14. Germline assignment: CDR1 WNHNN and CDR2 SYGVQD (reference sequence). The CDR3 covers 19 residues. CDR3 sequence reads: CASSDQDRGRKVRSYEQYF. CDR3 DNA sequence: TGCGCCAGCAGTGACCAGGACAGGGGGCGCAAGGTTCGATCCTACGAGCAGTACTTC.